This record concerns one TCR beta chain sequence. It lacks a known antigen. Base-call qualities are not available, and no considerably larger clone is one nucleotide away. The cohort was made up of roughly 670 healthy bone marrow donors. At the time of sampling, every cohort member was nominally healthy, though immune exposures that went unrecorded were likely present. The donor was CMV seronegative and belonged to the group of 352 seronegative cohort members. A peripheral blood sample was collected from each donor, and TCR beta sequencing was performed on peripheral blood mononuclear cells. The Qiagen DNeasy Blood Extraction Kit was used to extract genomic DNA from the blood cell samples. The data originate from a study of cytomegalovirus exposure and HLA in healthy donors (dated 2017 in TCRdb). With respect to the entire study: In an earlier analysis of 587 of the donors, 250 to 300 Gb of sequence data and roughly 100 million unique TCR beta sequences from about 190 million T cells were reported. Roughly 300 gigabases of sequencing data and 70 million to 100 million unique TCR sequences were included in an early release covering roughly 600 HLA-typed donors. Of the roughly 410 genotyped donors, 65% to 90% were placed in the genetic ancestry cluster associated with self-reported Caucasian donors. The study was designed to test whether signatures of past pathogen exposure could be identified by cataloging public T cell receptors. Using immunosequencing, the study profiled T cell repertoires from about 620 subjects and related those repertoires to cytomegalovirus serostatus. In addition to the first cohort of 666 subjects, a separate validation cohort of over 90 different subjects was used. To predict cytomegalovirus infection status, the study combined high-throughput TCR immunosequencing, statistical association of individual TCRs with disease status, and machine learning. A later analysis re-examined previously published TCR beta repertoires from roughly 720 donors and added high-resolution HLA genotyping to investigate patterns of TCR occurrence. The later analysis used no new phenotypic data to find candidate immune exposures, relying instead on TCR beta sequences and their occurrence across donors. To decide whether each TCR beta V gene segment behaved as functional or pseudogenic, an earlier analysis of approximately 620 of the donors relied on high-throughput TCR beta sequencing. Alongside the repertoire data, information on donor age, sex, ethnicity and CMV serostatus was compiled. A later genetic analysis took genome-wide SNP genotypes for about 65% of the 666 donors and used that subset as a discovery cohort. Every repertoire in the discovery cohort had been generated on one and the same sequencing platform. HLA typing covered class I and class II loci at four-digit resolution. The number of donors typed differed by locus, with about 629-630 for A, B, C, DRB1 and DQB1, 522 for DQA1, some 570 for DPA1, and around 450 for DPB1. Because of strong linkage in the cohort, 4 to 6 DR-DQ haplotypes were treated as single units for association and clustering. On average, around 200,000 unique TCR beta nucleotide sequences were sequenced per donor among more than 350 genotyped donors of the cohort, with approximately 18% of those sequences being non-productive. The full study reports these points: The study gave a list of more than 150 TCR beta chains associated with cytomegalovirus. A few of the identified cytomegalovirus-associated TCR beta chains were confirmed in vitro to be specific for cytomegalovirus antigens. Immune exposure information for the cohort was limited to CMV serostatus. Most CMV-associated TCR beta chains appeared to be HLA-restricted in a later analysis, and the HLA associations seemed to be driven largely by CMV exposure. Cytomegalovirus status was reported to be diagnosed by the classifier with high specificity and sensitivity in both the original and validation cohorts. The 87-base-pair reads could not distinguish some IMGT-functional V segments, including TRBV6-2 and TRBV6-3, so those segments were excluded. In an earlier analysis of approximately 600 of the donors, most TCR beta V segments were observed in productive rearrangements about 87% or about 30% of the time, broadly matching IMGT annotations. When HLA alleles, especially DR and DQ, strongly co-occurred, TCR associations were difficult to assign to individual alleles. An association between a missense DCLRE1C variant and V-gene and J-gene trimming of TCR beta chains was found in a later genetic analysis and replicated in an independent cohort. Across donors, most TCR sequences were observed very rarely, whereas some public TCRs were present in many individuals. The sequencing pipeline was judged likely to have produced a cluster of highly shared sequence variants as a technical artifact. At a false discovery rate of 0.05, a later analysis linked fewer than 20,000 TCR beta sequences to specific HLA alleles. The presence/absence analyses assumed that sequencing depth was roughly uniform across donors, and that assumption may not be true. Because HLA typing was missing for some donors at each locus, association tests included only the typed subset. The authors suggested that the approach could potentially be extended to other disease states and immunological phenotypes. A later analysis found that HLA-associated TCR beta chains were more clonally expanded and had lower generation probabilities than equally common non-associated chains. In a later analysis, the rate of TCR association differed among HLA loci, with DRB1 alleles having the most associated TCRs and HLA-C alleles having the fewest. The earlier analysis of a few hundred of the donors excluded over 15 rarely observed V segments, including chromosome 9 orphons, because counts were too low. Correlated functional status among segregating V segments might be attributable to linkage disequilibrium, but an unknown experimental factor could not be ruled out. In a later genetic analysis, fewer N-insertions in productive TCRs were reported among donors in an Asian-associated ancestry cluster than the roughly 700-donor mean. A further reported finding was that TCR beta sequences accurately predicted the HLA-A and HLA-B alleles for most subjects in the first cohort. Several of the top co-occurrence clusters appeared to be linked to parvovirus B19, influenza, CMV and Epstein-Barr virus, according to a later analysis. Only TCR beta chains were sequenced in this cohort, and the absence of alpha or paired-chain data limited detectable features.

Libraries were constructed by the immunoSEQ multiplex PCR assay. A mixture of 60 forward primers for TCR Vbeta segments and 13 reverse primers for TCR Jbeta segments was used in the multiplex PCR. The CDR3 region of rearranged TCR beta genes was amplified from genomic DNA with a multiplex PCR assay. The amplified TCR beta libraries were sequenced on the Illumina HiSeq System as 87-base-pair reads. The paper's processing steps were these. In a later analysis, tens of millions of unique TCR beta chains were counted across the 690 or so repertoires, and roughly 11 million of these chains were shared by at least two donors. Raw reads were error-corrected and collapsed into unique sequences by a nearest-neighbor algorithm in which closely related sequences were merged to remove PCR and sequencing errors. To assign V, D and J gene segments, CDR3 sequences were aligned to IMGT reference sequences. Each retained sequence needed at least a six-nucleotide match to both a V gene segment and a J gene segment. Rearrangements were called productive when the CDR3 lacked stop codons and stayed in frame with V and J; all others were non-productive. Following IMGT convention, CDR3 was defined as the stretch from the second conserved V-encoded cysteine up to the conserved J-encoded phenylalanine. In an earlier analysis of more than 550 of the donors, sequences lacking an unambiguous match to a single V gene segment were excluded. In an earlier analysis of 587 of the donors, V segments were called functional above 56.7% productive rearrangements and were called segregating when the between-donor standard deviation exceeded 5%. A statistical classification framework was developed to diagnose cytomegalovirus status using the catalog of TCR beta chain sequences. In a later analysis, V and J genes were assigned by comparing TCR nucleotide sequences against IMGT/GENE-DB human TR gene sequences. In a later analysis, CDR3 sequences and most-parsimonious VDJ recombination scenarios were assigned using the TCRdist pipeline. In a later analysis, each TCR beta chain was defined by its CDR3 amino acid sequence together with its V-gene family, and reads lacking a unique V-gene family were excluded. In a later analysis, 500 to 700 highly shared, low-generation-probability nucleotide sequences were removed to address suspected cross-contamination and a sequencing artifact. In a later analysis, a clonal expansion index was calculated for each public chain from normalized within-repertoire ranks of inferred template counts. In a later analysis, generation probabilities were computed using a VDJ recombination model fitted to out-of-frame rearrangements, and the results were checked against IGoR. In a later analysis, TCR-TCR, TCR-HLA and TCR-CMV co-occurrence was scored with hypergeometric tests, and a repertoire-size bias correction was applied to TCR pairs. In a later analysis, false discovery rates were estimated by permuting HLA or CMV assignments 20 times. In a later analysis, co-occurring TCRs were grouped using DBSCAN, and TCRdist sequence similarity was added for clustering within HLA-allele-positive subsets. For co-occurrence clustering, repertoires with fewer than 30,000 or more than 120,000 public chains were excluded, along with five repertoires with anomalous nucleotide sharing. The source is immuneACCESS, and TCRdb retained only in-frame sequences with V and J called. Part of the clones is not carried over; for the studies checked, unresolved V genes explain less than half of this, and the remainder is unexplained. D and trimming come from the DNA, and the V and J calls and clone size come from that table. Within this sample are over 150,000 clones, with around 72% of them counted one time only. The top ten constitute 1.2% to 1.5% of the sample.

Taken from the germline V gene, the CDR1 and CDR2 loops are SGHTA and FQGNSA. The CDR3 goes from the cysteine to the phenylalanine over 15 residues. CDR3 DNA is the only sequence kept; it has 45 bases, read in frame from the first base. V is pruned by 8 bases and J by 6 bases, leaving 12 bases of the junction without a gene match. Input material: PBMCs. The clonotype was recovered from a man aged 18 to 29 in good health and CMV-seronegative. The chain joins TRBV7-2 to TRBJ2-2; TRBD1 fits 7 bases in the junction. At the DNA level, the sequence is TGTGCCAGCCGGCCTATGACAGGGTTTGCCGGGGAGCTGTTTTTT. Its protein is CASRPMTGFAGELFF.